This T cell receptor (beta chain) was recorded in a study of pediatric ulcerative colitis. Findings and caveats of the study: A couple of patients had blood samples with substantially reduced template counts. Repertoires came from total lymphocyte DNA, not specific subsets. No controls had the two rectal clonotypes shared by ulcerative colitis patients.

The assay was run at survey level. Profiling relied on immunoSEQ multiplex PCR, and the TCRdb table lists in-frame clones only, not all of them. Found here are 44,000 or so clones, around 78% of them singletons; the top ten hold over 3%. A word on this clone: Its target is not known.

Germline-derived CDR1 and CDR2 are SNHLY and FYNNEI. CDR3 size: 14 residues. The J segment lost 10 bases and the V segment lost 10 bases, leaving 10 bases of the junction unmatched. Rectal tissue came from one to two pinch biopsies taken at colonoscopy. This sequence originates from a girl aged 10 to 17 with moderate ulcerative colitis. Sequencing was performed on gut tissue. V usage is TRBV2 and J usage is TRBJ2-1; 13 bases fit TRBD2. CDR3 loop: CAKTGTSGVREQFF. CDR3 bases: TGTGCCAAAACCGGGACTAGCGGGGTGAGGGAGCAGTTCTTC.